The 19 T cell receptor beta chains below come from one sample, sequenced in a study of T cell responses to AZD1222 COVID-19 vaccine listed by TCRdb under 2021. The time point label corresponds to: baseline before first vaccination. Taken with the paper, the label for treatment or condition translates to: meningococcal conjugate vaccine given as trial control. The library was built by means of the immunoSEQ multiplex PCR assay. TCRdb mirrors the immuneACCESS table, restricted to in-frame sequences. Some clones are absent from its copies; in checked studies, under half trace to an unresolved V gene, and the reason for the others is unknown. The sample table lists fewer than 250,000 clones, approximately 94% of them with a count of one. Clones ranked in the top ten supply approximately 1% of the sample. The material was peripheral blood, obtained on day 0 of MenACWY control vaccination. Receptors originate from an adult in good health.

V usage is TRBV28 and J usage is TRBJ1-3, with a tentative D call TRBD1 (6 bases). With 2 bases removed from V and 3 bases from J, the gap between germline ends came to 17 bases. Germline V CDR1 and CDR2: MDHEN, SYDVKM. The CDR3 extends over 17 amino acids. For the CDR3, the DNA is TGTGCCAGCAGTTTACCCCCCATTTTCAGGGGTGGAAACACCATATATTTT. Protein sequence: CASSLPPIFRGGNTIYF.

The J gene is TRBJ1-5, the V gene TRBV9; a weak D match, TRBD1 (5 bases). CDR3 size: 13 residues. The germline CDR1 and CDR2 sequences are SGDLS and YYNGEE. With 4 bases removed from V and 9 bases from J, the gap between germline ends came to 14 bases. The CDR3 here is CASSPEAGRPQHF. The DNA of the CDR3 is TGTGCCAGCAGCCCAGAGGCAGGGAGGCCCCAGCATTTT.

The chain carries TRBV6-5 and TRBJ1-2, with no clear D. With 0 bases removed from V and 5 bases from J, the gap between germline ends came to 10 bases. The CDR3 is made up of 14 amino acids. The germline V gene has CDR1 MNHEY and CDR2 SVGAGI. For the CDR3, the DNA is TGTGCCAGCAGTTACTCTGGCGGAGAATATGGCTACACCTTC. Residues: CASSYSGGEYGYTF.

The sample holds one count of this clone. This chain joins TRBV20-1 and TRBJ1-1, with a possible D match to TRBD1 (6 bases). Germline loops: CDR1 DFQATT, CDR2 SNEGSKA (reference sequence). Trimming removed 5 bases from V and 9 bases from J, with 13 bases in between. This CDR3 contains 11 residues. CDR3 amino acids: CSAPGQSQAFF. The CDR3 coding sequence is TGCAGTGCTCCCGGACAGTCCCAAGCTTTCTTT.

The rearrangement links TRBV5-4 to TRBJ2-1, with a possible D match to TRBD1 (5 bases). The V gene's germline CDR1 is SGHNT and CDR2 YYREEE (reference sequence). Between the trimmed V and J ends, which lost 4 bases and 4 bases, there was a span of 9 bases. CDR3 length: 13 amino acids. The CDR3 DNA follows: TGTGCCAGCAGCAGCAGGGAATACAATGAGCAGTTCTTC. Its translation: CASSSREYNEQFF.

The chain carries TRBV10-3 and TRBJ2-7; no definite D call. Trimming left V 3 bases short and J 1 base short, with 10 bases between. This CDR3 comprises 14 residues. Germline CDR1 ENHRY, CDR2 SYGVKD. The CDR3 reads CAISDQGFSYEQYF. As DNA, the CDR3 is TGTGCCATCAGTGATCAAGGGTTTTCCTACGAGCAGTACTTC.

CDR3 DNA: TGTGCCAGCAGCTTAGTAGGAGGCAGGGTGAACACTGAAGCTTTCTTT. This sequence encodes CASSLVGGRVNTEAFF. The chain is built from TRBV7-2 and TRBJ1-1, with a possible D match to TRBD1 (5 bases). The V end lost 1 base, the J end lost 0 bases, and 12 bases lay between the germline ends. The germline V gene encodes CDR1 SGHTA and CDR2 FQGNSA. CDR3 length: 16 residues.

The chain uses TRBV10-3 and TRBJ1-1; maybe TRBD1 (5 bases). Germline CDR1 is ENHRY and CDR2 is SYGVKD. The CDR3 is 16 amino acids. V was pared by 2 bases and J by 1 base, with 14 bases between. CDR3 amino acids: CAISEHIEGANTEAFF. The CDR3 bases are TGTGCCATCAGTGAGCATATTGAAGGGGCGAACACTGAAGCTTTCTTT.

The V call is TRBV6-5, the J call TRBJ1-2, with no clear D. CDR1 and CDR2 from the germline V gene are MNHEY and SVGAGI. The germline V and J ends were trimmed by 6 bases and 0 bases, with 8 bases remaining between them. This CDR3 region has 13 residues. The CDR3 loop is CASRRQANYGYTF. The CDR3 nucleotides read TGTGCCAGCAGACGGCAAGCTAACTATGGCTACACCTTC.

The chain combines TRBV5-4 with TRBJ2-3; TRBD1 or TRBD2 may be the D gene (5 bases each). CDR3 size: 15 residues. Germline CDR1 SGHNT, CDR2 YYREEE (reference sequence). V dropped 3 bases and J dropped 0 bases, with 11 bases sitting between them. CDR3 sequence: CASSSRDGSTDTQYF. The CDR3 nucleotides are TGTGCCAGCAGCTCCCGGGACGGGAGCACAGATACGCAGTATTTT.

The chain is built from TRBV24-1 and TRBJ2-1; D is undetermined. The germline V gene has CDR1 KGHDR and CDR2 SFDVKD. The CDR3 extends over 13 amino acids. V was pared by 4 bases and J by 5 bases, with 8 bases between. CDR3 in DNA: TGTGCCACCAGTGACCCTAGTCACAATGAGCAGTTCTTC. It specifies CATSDPSHNEQFF.

This clone appeared a single time. The genes are TRBV18 and TRBJ1-2; 10 bases are shared with TRBD1. Trimming took 5 bases from V and 4 from J; bases not matched to a gene: 7. The CDR3 covers 15 residues. Germline V gives CDR1 KGHSH, CDR2 LQKENI. This chain's CDR3 is CASSSRDRGGYGYTF. The CDR3 nucleotides read TGTGCCAGCTCATCCCGGGACAGGGGAGGCTATGGCTACACCTTC.

To note about this clone: This sample includes further DNA sequences coding for the same CDR3. The chain has TRBV5-6 and TRBJ2-3; no clear D. Trimming shortened V by 0 bases and J by 8 bases, and 4 bases separated the two germline ends. The CDR3 extends over 11 amino acids. Germline CDR1 reads SGHDT; CDR2 reads YYEEEE. The CDR3 DNA sequence: TGTGCCAGCAGCTTGGCCGGTACGCAGTATTTT. This gives the protein CASSLAGTQYF.

The V gene is TRBV3-1 (or the pseudogene TRBV3-2), the J gene TRBJ2-5; TRBD2 agrees at 7 bases. Germline CDR1 LGHDT, CDR2 YNNKEL (reference sequence). The J segment lost 4 bases and the V segment lost 5 bases, leaving 10 bases of the junction unmatched. The CDR3 contains 15 residues. CDR3 sequence reads: CASSFGEGLRETQYF. CDR3 in DNA: TGTGCCAGCAGCTTCGGGGAGGGCTTAAGAGAGACCCAGTACTTC.

The CDR3 protein is CASSEEDRAGDYGYTF. The CDR3 DNA follows: TGTGCCAGCAGTGAAGAGGACAGGGCGGGCGACTATGGCTACACCTTC. V and J are TRBV2 and TRBJ1-2, with 8 bases aligning to TRBD1. Germline CDR1 reads SNHLY; CDR2 reads FYNNEI. The V gene end was trimmed by 1 base and the J gene end by 3 bases; junction bases not matched to a gene: 7. The CDR3 spans 16 residues.

This chain joins TRBV9 and TRBJ2-5, with TRBD1 matching 9 bases. This CDR3 spans 17 amino acids. J gave up 5 bases and V 3 bases, and 14 bases lay outside the gene matches. In germline, CDR1 is SGDLS, CDR2 YYNGEE. CDR3 DNA: TGTGCCAGCAGCGCCGGACAGGGGCGCAATACTGGTGAGACCCAGTACTTC. Translating gives CASSAGQGRNTGETQYF.

The chain has TRBV7-3 and TRBJ1-4, with D possibly being TRBD1 (5 bases). The CDR3 runs 15 residues. CDR1 SGHTA and CDR2 FQGTGA come from the germline V gene. Trimming left V 1 base short and J 5 bases short, with 11 bases between. CDR3 bases: TGTGCCAGCAGCTTAATGGGAGGGGAGAATGAAAAACTGTTTTTT. Its translation is CASSLMGGENEKLFF.

The chain couples TRBV3-1 (or the pseudogene TRBV3-2) to TRBJ1-5; the D is unclear. From germline, CDR1 is LGHDT and CDR2 YNNKEL (reference sequence). This CDR3 is built from 14 residues. V was trimmed by 1 base and J by 6 bases, leaving 10 bases between them. The CDR3 DNA reads TGTGCCAGCAGCCAAGTAGGTAGCGTTCAGCCCCAGCATTTT. It yields the protein CASSQVGSVQPQHF.

The V gene is TRBV30, the J gene TRBJ1-1, with D possibly being TRBD1 (6 bases). V dropped 0 bases and J dropped 11 bases, with 19 bases sitting between them. Germline CDR1 GTSNPN, CDR2 SVGIG (reference sequence). CDR3 length: 14 residues. CDR3 bases: TGTGCCTGGAGTGTACTGGGGGCTAGAGGGCGGGCTTTCTTT. As protein: CAWSVLGARGRAFF.